This TCR beta chain was observed in a study of shared clonotypes between healthy human individuals (dated by TCRdb to about 2020). Turning to the overall study: Two women and a few men aged 18 to 49 years were included in the cohort. To estimate repertoire size and how much clonotypes are shared between individuals, the study performed deep sequencing of blood TCR repertoires from a few healthy adults. To increase sequencing depth and limit assay-specific biases, TCR repertoire library preparation and sequencing were carried out by different laboratories using diverse techniques. Leukapheresis yielded between about 0.85 and 10 billion PBMCs per donor. For each donor, three plates each were used for CD4 naive and CD4 memory, two plates were used for CD8 naive, and one plate was used for CD8 memory.

Donors were healthy HIV-negative adults with no recently reported acute infections or vaccinations. Only Caucasian adults living in Nashville, Tennessee, USA were represented among the donors. Magnetic negative selection was used to enrich CD4+ T cells, after which naive cells were positively selected on CD45RA and the negative fraction became the memory subset. Blood was collected by leukapheresis, and PBMCs were isolated by Ficoll-Histopaque density gradient centrifugation and then cryopreserved in liquid nitrogen vapor phase. Analytical flow cytometry was used to check the purity and quantity of every magnetically sorted T cell population. Genomic DNA was isolated from each sorted fraction and quantified by UV absorbance on a Nanodrop 2000c. The CDR3 numbers 16 residues from cysteine through phenylalanine. The DNA shown is the 48-base CDR3, in frame from base 1. Unmatched junction bases come to 4, with V trimmed by 4 bases and J by 2 bases. CDR1 and CDR2 (SGHRS, YFSETQ) derive from the germline V gene.

Overall study results and their limits: Sampling was restricted to blood, and TCR repertoires in tissues likely differ from the TCR repertoires found in blood. Pairwise subsampling indicated that sequencing depth was expected to affect the degree of clonotype sharing among donors. Estimated clonotype richness was generally larger for naive than for memory subsets. When several donors were compared, the shared fraction of clonotypes was roughly 5% for naive CD4, approximately 3.5% for naive CD8, 2.3% for memory CD4, and roughly 0.43% for memory CD8. Rarefaction of sorted-subset datasets indicated incomplete sequencing despite the large sequencing depth. Compared with non-shared clonotypes, the clonotypes found in all four sorted-subset donors had higher generation probabilities. Because the study included only a small number of donors, the genetic and exposure-history diversity represented was limited.

Comment on this clone: What antigen it recognizes has not been identified. No much larger clonotype is one base removed from it; base qualities were not supplied.

TCR CDR3 regions were amplified from genomic DNA by multiplex PCR using the deep immunoSEQ assay. For each cell subset, the extracted genomic DNA was distributed evenly across all wells of several immunoSEQ 96-well plates, and each plate served as one replicate. Each replicate PCR for sorted subsets received around 200 ng genomic DNA, equal to roughly 30,000 T cell genomes. Purified libraries were quantified with a Qubit 3.0 fluorometer, sized on a Bioanalyzer 2100, and re-quantified with the KAPA Library Quantification kit. Every immunoSEQ 96-well plate was sequenced on a dedicated single-read 150-cycle Illumina NextSeq 550 flow cell. Regarding the original processing steps: Because the immunoSEQ output included only junctional sequences and no quality scores, the filtering could not be the same as the filtering used for full-length reads. Sequences were annotated with PyIR, a Python wrapper for IgBLAST v1.9, and V/J genes and CDR3 were assigned using IMGT germline references. Reads with weak V/J assignments (E-value above 1e-6), missing CDR3, stop codons, out-of-frame junctions, or ambiguous translated residues were removed. A V3J clonotype was defined by an identical inferred V gene, J gene, and CDR3 amino acid sequence. The percentage overlap between two repertoires was calculated by dividing the number of shared unique clonotypes by the size of the smaller repertoire. Repertoire richness was assessed with RTK rarefaction, the Chao1 estimator, and Recon v2.1 estimates of unobserved clonotypes. OLGA was used to compute generation probabilities for all TCRbeta clonotypes that the gDNA method yielded from a few donors. TCRdb obtained this table from immuneACCESS and retained in-frame rearrangements with V and J assigned. These tables miss some clones; where compared with another copy, unresolved V genes account for less than half of the shortfall, and the remainder is unexplained. V and J calls plus clone size are reproduced from that table; the DNA served to infer D and trimming. The sample profile shows more than 1.2 million clones; approximately 98.5% of them were found once. Clones ranked in the top ten supply under 0.45% of the sample.

This sequence originates from a man aged 25-45 years in good health. Input material: naive CD4+ T cells sorted from blood. The intended sense of this specimen's cell subset or site label: CD45RA+ positively selected. The rearranged chain carries TRBV5-1 and TRBJ2-7, with TRBD2 matching 15 junction bases. The bases are TGCGCCAGCAGCGGGACTAGCGGGAGGCCAGCCTACGAGCAGTACTTC. Translated, this gives CASSGTSGRPAYEQYF.